These T cell receptor beta chains were read from a single sample in a study of OX40 agonist ivuxolimab in advanced cancers. Here immunoSEQ multiplex PCR was the method, and the copy in TCRdb shows in-frame clones only, minus some. The sample has around 19,000 clones, around 74% seen once. The sample was CD4+ or CD8+ T cells sorted from blood, taken in a trial of the OX40 agonist ivuxolimab. All receptors come from an adult with an advanced solid tumor such as melanoma, head and neck, liver or kidney cancer. CDR3s include the opening cysteine and the closing phenylalanine or tryptophan. Each record gives: V gene, J gene, CDR3 protein.

V gene: TRBV2
J gene: TRBJ2-1
CDR3 protein: CASSDPSGGYNEQFF

V gene: TRBV28
J gene: TRBJ2-7
CDR3 protein: CASSLVGSTGPHF

V gene: TRBV7-2
J gene: TRBJ2-7
CDR3 protein: CASSSGIYEQYF

V gene: TRBV19
J gene: TRBJ2-2
CDR3 protein: CATEGENTGELFF

V gene: TRBV28
J gene: TRBJ2-3
CDR3 protein: CASTLGRGRTDTQYF

V gene: TRBV4-1
J gene: TRBJ2-1
CDR3 protein: CASSQDSSGTASYNEQFF

V gene: TRBV4-2
J gene: TRBJ1-1
CDR3 protein: CASSLDREYDEAFF

V gene: TRBV11-1
J gene: TRBJ1-3
CDR3 protein: CASSSSGTAGNTIYF

V gene: TRBV27
J gene: TRBJ2-1
CDR3 protein: CASSLVGSSYNEQFF

V gene: TRBV5-6
J gene: TRBJ2-1
CDR3 protein: CASSFRWTYSYNEQFF

V gene: TRBV12-5
J gene: TRBJ2-1
CDR3 protein: CASGDSGRRNDEQFF

V gene: TRBV21-1
J gene: TRBJ2-7
CDR3 protein: CASNPVRTSYEQYF

V gene: TRBV28
J gene: TRBJ2-1
CDR3 protein: CASSFYLADPYNEQFF

V gene: TRBV7-9
J gene: TRBJ1-2
CDR3 protein: CASSLVPDAYGYTF

V gene: TRBV4-1
J gene: TRBJ1-2
CDR3 protein: CASSQRWGDPYGYTF

V gene: TRBV6-5
J gene: TRBJ1-2
CDR3 protein: CASSYSEGRHYTF

V gene: TRBV29-1
J gene: TRBJ1-1
CDR3 protein: CSVEYRGQGTEAFF

V gene: TRBV7-5
J gene: TRBJ1-4
CDR3 protein: CARSGRAGVNEKLFF

V gene: TRBV28
J gene: TRBJ2-7
CDR3 protein: CASRALKRGGEQYF

V gene: TRBV12-5
J gene: TRBJ2-1
CDR3 protein: CASTTGREQFF

V gene: TRBV7-9
J gene: TRBJ2-2
CDR3 protein: CASSPPIAANTGELFF

V gene: TRBV5-6
J gene: TRBJ2-1
CDR3 protein: CASSLGGTNEQFF

V gene: TRBV5-4
J gene: TRBJ2-7
CDR3 protein: CASSLGTGYEQYF

V gene: TRBV6-6
J gene: TRBJ2-7
CDR3 protein: CASSYGGREGSYEQYF

V gene: TRBV19
J gene: TRBJ1-1
CDR3 protein: CASSTVREAFF

V gene: TRBV6-1
J gene: TRBJ1-2
CDR3 protein: CASSGTGYYGYTF

V gene: TRBV30
J gene: TRBJ2-1
CDR3 protein: CAWSVGQGVDEQFF

V gene: TRBV30
J gene: TRBJ1-1
CDR3 protein: CAWSDPTGMNTEAFF

V gene: TRBV18
J gene: TRBJ2-7
CDR3 protein: CASSPSGQGKPYEQYF

V gene: TRBV6-1
J gene: TRBJ2-1
CDR3 protein: CASSGLAGYNEQFF

V gene: TRBV11-2
J gene: TRBJ2-5
CDR3 protein: CASSPLDFQETQYF

V gene: TRBV28
J gene: TRBJ2-7
CDR3 protein: CASSFSQNSYEQYF

V gene: TRBV6-1
J gene: TRBJ2-7
CDR3 protein: CASSEDGSGRFYEQYF

V gene: TRBV4-1
J gene: TRBJ2-7
CDR3 protein: CASSQFRGSYEQYF

V gene: TRBV6-5
J gene: TRBJ2-1
CDR3 protein: CASTRASEQFF

V gene: TRBV27
J gene: TRBJ1-6
CDR3 protein: CASSDAESSYNSPLHF

V gene: TRBV5-5
J gene: TRBJ1-2
CDR3 protein: CASSFRLTVTGSYGYTF

V gene: TRBV7-6
J gene: TRBJ2-1
CDR3 protein: CASSLPSGAPGGSYNEQFF

V gene: TRBV19
J gene: TRBJ2-1
CDR3 protein: CASSIADLSSYNEQFF

V gene: TRBV10-2
J gene: TRBJ1-6
CDR3 protein: CASMSPVGPSSYNSPLHF

V gene: TRBV9
J gene: TRBJ1-1
CDR3 protein: CASSLGQGASAEAFF

V gene: TRBV27
J gene: TRBJ1-5
CDR3 protein: CASSWGGNQPQHF

V gene: TRBV28
J gene: TRBJ2-1
CDR3 protein: CASSLTSGLSYNEQFF

V gene: TRBV7-9
J gene: TRBJ2-7
CDR3 protein: CASSSTGTGSYEQYF

V gene: TRBV2
J gene: TRBJ1-1
CDR3 protein: CASSSTLNTEAFF

V gene: TRBV7-9
J gene: TRBJ2-1
CDR3 protein: CASSDELAESYNEQFF